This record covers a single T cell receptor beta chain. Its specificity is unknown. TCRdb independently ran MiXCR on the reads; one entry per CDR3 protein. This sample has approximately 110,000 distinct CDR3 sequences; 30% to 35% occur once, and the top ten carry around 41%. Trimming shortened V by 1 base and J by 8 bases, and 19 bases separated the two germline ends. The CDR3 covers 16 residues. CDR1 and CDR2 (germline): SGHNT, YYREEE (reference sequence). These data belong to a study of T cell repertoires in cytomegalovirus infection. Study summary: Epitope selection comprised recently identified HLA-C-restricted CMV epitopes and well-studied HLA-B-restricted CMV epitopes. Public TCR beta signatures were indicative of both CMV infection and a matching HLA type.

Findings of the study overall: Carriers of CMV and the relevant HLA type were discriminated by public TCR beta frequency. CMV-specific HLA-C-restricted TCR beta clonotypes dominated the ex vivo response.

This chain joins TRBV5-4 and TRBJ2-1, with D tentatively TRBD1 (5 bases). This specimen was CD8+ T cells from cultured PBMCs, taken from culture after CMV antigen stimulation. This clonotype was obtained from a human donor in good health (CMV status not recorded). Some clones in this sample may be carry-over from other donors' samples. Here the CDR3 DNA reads TGTGCCAGCAGCTTGTGGGTCGGGTCAATCAGGGATGAGCAGTTCTTC. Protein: CASSLWVGSIRDEQFF.